Sequencing of this TCR beta chain was carried out in a study of cytomegalovirus exposure and HLA in healthy donors (dated by TCRdb to 2017 to 2019). Concerning the study at large: In an earlier analysis of 450 to 750 of the donors, 250 to 350 Gb of sequence data and 90 million to 130 million unique TCR beta sequences from 150 million to 200 million T cells were reported. An early release that covered about 600 HLA-typed donors contained approximately 290 gigabases of sequencing data and 70 million to 100 million unique TCR sequences. Among the roughly 380 genotyped donors, around 81% belonged to the genetic ancestry cluster associated with self-reported Caucasian donors. The study was designed to test whether signatures of past pathogen exposure could be identified by cataloging public T cell receptors. Using immunosequencing, the study profiled T cell repertoires from approximately 700 subjects and related those repertoires to cytomegalovirus serostatus. A separate validation cohort of 100 to 150 different subjects was used in addition to the 666-subject first cohort. The study combined high-throughput TCR immunosequencing, statistical association of individual TCRs with disease status, and machine learning to predict cytomegalovirus infection status. A later analysis re-examined previously published TCR beta repertoires from around 670 donors and added high-resolution HLA genotyping to investigate patterns of TCR occurrence. In the later analysis, no new phenotypic data were used to find candidate immune exposures; instead, reliance was placed on TCR beta sequences and their occurrence across donors. In an earlier analysis of roughly 540 of the donors, high-throughput TCR beta sequencing was used to judge whether each TCR beta V gene segment behaved as functional or pseudogenic. Alongside the repertoire data, information on donor age, sex, ethnicity and CMV serostatus was compiled. In a later genetic analysis, genome-wide SNP genotypes for about three fifths of the 666 donors were used, and that subset was treated as a discovery cohort. All discovery cohort repertoires had been generated on a single sequencing platform. Class I and class II HLA loci were covered by the typing at four-digit resolution. The number of donors typed differed by locus, with about 620-630 for A, B, C, DRB1 and DQB1, over 500 for DQA1, under 610 for DPA1, and some 440 for DPB1. Roughly 5 DR-DQ haplotypes were handled as single units for association and clustering, since linkage in the cohort was strong. Among 300 to 500 genotyped donors of the cohort, an average of around 240,000 unique TCR beta nucleotide sequences was sequenced per donor, of which about 19% were non-productive.

For CDR1 and CDR2, the germline V gene lists SNHLY and FYNNEI. The trim is 7 bases for V and 11 bases for J, with a gap of 14 bases between the germline ends. Reading from cysteine to phenylalanine, the CDR3 counts 11 amino acids. Only the CDR3 DNA stays, 33 bases, in frame from base 1. This clone was counted between two and nine times. Which antigen it targets is not known. No base quality values were provided; no much bigger clone lies one nucleotide off. Libraries were made using the immunoSEQ multiplex PCR assay. The multiplex PCR relied on a mix of 60 forward primers for TCR Vbeta segments and 13 reverse primers for TCR Jbeta segments. Amplification of the CDR3 region of rearranged TCR beta genes was performed with a multiplex PCR assay on genomic DNA. On the Illumina HiSeq System, the amplified TCR beta libraries were sequenced as 87-base-pair reads. In the original analysis: A later analysis tallied 80 million to 95 million unique TCR beta chains across the approximately 670 repertoires, and some 10 million of those chains were shared by two or more donors. A nearest-neighbor algorithm error-corrected the raw reads and collapsed the reads into unique sequences, merging closely related sequences to remove PCR and sequencing errors. To assign V, D and J gene segments, CDR3 sequences were aligned to IMGT reference sequences. For a sequence to be retained, a match of at least six nucleotides was required to both a V gene segment and a J gene segment. Rearrangements were classified as productive when the CDR3 lacked stop codons and remained in frame with V and J, and all other rearrangements were classified as non-productive. CDR3 was defined according to IMGT convention as the region running from the second conserved V-encoded cysteine to the conserved J-encoded phenylalanine. The earlier analysis of 550 to 650 of the donors excluded any sequence lacking an unambiguous match to a single V gene segment. In an earlier analysis of approximately 610 of the donors, V segments were called functional above 56.7% productive rearrangements and were called segregating when the between-donor standard deviation exceeded 5%. To diagnose cytomegalovirus status from the catalog of TCR beta chain sequences, a statistical classification framework was built. V and J gene assignment, in a later analysis, came from comparing TCR nucleotide sequences with IMGT/GENE-DB human TR gene sequences. In a later analysis, CDR3 sequences and most-parsimonious VDJ recombination scenarios were assigned using the TCRdist pipeline. In a later analysis, every TCR beta chain was defined by the combination of its CDR3 amino acid sequence and its V-gene family, and reads without a unique V-gene family were dropped. In a later analysis, some 600 highly shared, low-generation-probability nucleotide sequences were removed to address suspected cross-contamination and a sequencing artifact. For each public chain, a later analysis derived a clonal expansion index from normalized ranks of inferred template counts within each repertoire. In a later analysis, generation probabilities were computed using a VDJ recombination model fitted to out-of-frame rearrangements, and the results were checked against IGoR. A later analysis scored TCR-TCR, TCR-HLA and TCR-CMV co-occurrence with hypergeometric tests, applying a repertoire-size bias correction to TCR pairs. In a later analysis, false discovery rates were estimated by permuting HLA or CMV assignments 20 times. In a later analysis, co-occurring TCRs were grouped using DBSCAN, with TCRdist sequence similarity added in when clustering inside HLA-allele-positive subsets. For co-occurrence clustering, repertoires with fewer than 30,000 or more than 120,000 public chains were excluded, along with 4 to 6 repertoires with anomalous nucleotide sharing. Entries here come from immuneACCESS through TCRdb and include only in-frame sequences with V and J called. Some clones fail to appear in such tables; in the studies checked, an unresolved V gene covers under half of the shortfall, and the cause of the remainder is unknown. V and J calls and clone size follow that table, whereas D and trimming were derived from the DNA. This sample is represented by about 260,000 clones; just over 70% of them were singletons. The top ten clonotypes cover under 3% of the sample.

In total, over 600 healthy bone marrow donors made up the cohort. At the time of sampling, all cohort members were nominally healthy, though unrecorded immune exposures were likely present. The donor tested CMV seronegative, placing the donor among the 350 to 400 seronegative members of the cohort. Each donor provided a peripheral blood sample, and peripheral blood mononuclear cells were used for TCR beta sequencing. The Qiagen DNeasy Blood Extraction Kit was used to extract genomic DNA from the blood cell samples. Study-wide findings and limitations: Specific HLA alleles were associated with 15,000 to 20,000 TCR beta sequences at a false discovery rate of 0.05 in a later analysis. A later genetic analysis associated a missense DCLRE1C variant with V-gene and J-gene trimming of TCR beta chains, and an independent cohort replicated the association. While some public TCRs were present in many individuals, most TCR sequences turned up only very rarely across donors. A group of highly shared sequence variants was considered likely to be a technical artifact of the sequencing pipeline. Cytomegalovirus status was reported to be diagnosed by the classifier with high specificity and sensitivity in both the original and validation cohorts. A later analysis reported that several top co-occurrence clusters appeared linked to parvovirus B19, influenza, CMV and Epstein-Barr virus. CMV serostatus was the only immune exposure information available for the cohort. The authors suggested that the approach could potentially be generalized to other disease states and immunological phenotypes. A further reported finding was that TCR beta sequences accurately predicted the HLA-A and HLA-B alleles for most subjects in the first cohort. A total of roughly 160 TCR beta chains were listed by the study as associated with cytomegalovirus. According to a later analysis, TCR association rates differed among HLA loci, with DRB1 alleles showing the most associated TCRs and HLA-C alleles showing the fewest. The cohort was sequenced for TCR beta chains only, and without alpha or paired-chain data the features that could be detected were limited. Some IMGT-functional V segments, including TRBV6-2 and TRBV6-3, could not be distinguished by the 87-base-pair reads and were therefore excluded. When HLA alleles, especially DR and DQ, strongly co-occurred, TCR associations were difficult to assign to individual alleles. Correlated functional status among segregating V segments might reflect linkage disequilibrium, but an unknown experimental factor could not be ruled out. Most CMV-associated TCR beta chains appeared to be HLA-restricted in a later analysis, and the HLA associations seemed to be driven largely by CMV exposure. The presence/absence analyses assumed that sequencing depth was roughly uniform across donors, and that assumption may not be true. Compared with equally common non-associated chains, HLA-associated TCR beta chains in a later analysis were more clonally expanded and had lower generation probabilities. Because counts were too low, roughly 18 rarely observed V segments, including chromosome 9 orphons, were left out of the earlier analysis of 587 of the donors. Because HLA typing was missing for some donors at each locus, association tests included only the typed subset. A later genetic analysis reported fewer N-insertions in productive TCRs among donors in an Asian-associated ancestry cluster than the approximately 700-donor mean. Three of the identified cytomegalovirus-associated TCR beta chains were confirmed in vitro to be specific for cytomegalovirus antigens. In an earlier analysis of 450 to 750 of the donors, most TCR beta V segments appeared in productive rearrangements about 87% or about 30% of the time, broadly matching IMGT annotations.

The specimen was PBMCs. The receptor chain draws on TRBV2 and TRBJ1-1; D gene: possibly TRBD1, on 5 matching bases. The clonotype was recovered from a female donor in good health and CMV-seronegative. The DNA is as follows: TGTGCCAGCAACCCCCAGGGTAGGGCTTTCTTT. This yields the protein CASNPQGRAFF.